What follows are 21 T cell receptor beta chains derived from one specimen sequenced in a study of neurological immune-mediated disorders. MiXCR, applied by TCRdb to the 5' RACE reads, yields one record per CDR3 protein. The data show roughly 50,000 distinct CDR3 sequences, about an eighth seen once. Sequenced input: PBMCs. The source is a woman aged 60-75 years with HTLV-1-associated myelopathy (HAM/TSP).

This clonotype was observed at least ten times. This chain joins TRBV5-1 and TRBJ2-7; 16 bases agree with TRBD2. Germline loops: CDR1 SGHRS, CDR2 YFSETQ. V shed 4 bases and J 7 bases; nucleotides not matched to a gene: 8. The CDR3 is 16 amino acids. The CDR3 DNA reads as TGCGCCAGCAGCGAAGGGACTAGCGGGAGGGCCAGTGAGCAGTACTTC. Translating gives CASSEGTSGRASEQYF.

There are many counts of this clonotype. V and J are TRBV28 and TRBJ2-1; 8 nucleotides agree with TRBD2. The V segment lost 2 bases and the J segment 8 bases; nucleotides outside the gene matches: 11. The CDR3 is 16 amino acids. The germline V gene has CDR1 MDHEN and CDR2 SYDVKM. The CDR3 sequence: CASSLPREGHGYEQFF. CDR3 DNA: TGTGCCAGCAGTTTACCCCGGGAGGGCCACGGCTATGAGCAGTTCTTC.

This clonotype showed up many times. This chain joins TRBV20-1 and TRBJ1-2, with D perhaps matching TRBD1 (5 bases). Trimming took 6 bases from V and 8 from J, leaving 19 bases between them. Germline CDR1 and CDR2: DFQATT and SNEGSKA (reference sequence). The CDR3 covers 13 residues. CDR3 protein: CSAHTGQLRGYTF. For the CDR3, the DNA is TGCAGTGCCCACACCGGACAACTAAGGGGCTACACCTTC.

At least ten counts were recorded for this clonotype. This sequence joins TRBV27 and TRBJ1-5; no firm D call. Per the germline V gene, CDR1 is MNHEY and CDR2 is SMNVEV (reference sequence). Trimming pared 6 bases from V and 1 base from J, leaving 13 bases between. The CDR3 totals 15 residues. CDR3 residues: CASSPLGLSNQPQHF. CDR3 bases: TGTGCCAGCAGCCCCCTCGGGTTGAGCAATCAGCCCCAGCATTTT.

This clonotype was observed at least ten times. The genes are TRBV6-1 and TRBJ2-3, with D tentatively TRBD2 (7 bases). Germline assignment: CDR1 MNHNS and CDR2 SASEGT. CDR3 length: 14 residues. Trimming removed 4 bases from V and 2 bases from J, with 10 bases in between. CDR3 nucleotides: TGTGCCAGCAGTGTGGGGGGGCTCACAGATACGCAGTATTTT. Translated, it gives CASSVGGLTDTQYF.

This clonotype was recorded a few times. The chain employs TRBV7-9 and TRBJ2-3; 13 bases map to TRBD2. Unmatched junction bases numbered 5, after V lost 5 bases and J lost 3 bases. CDR1 and CDR2 from the germline V gene are SEHNR and FQNEAQ (reference sequence). The CDR3 runs to 16 residues. CDR3 DNA sequence: TGTGCCAGCAGCCCCCGGGGACTAGCGGGAACAGATACGCAGTATTTT. Translation gives CASSPRGLAGTDTQYF.

In its sample, this clonotype was seen many times. The J gene is TRBJ1-2, the V gene TRBV7-8; 10 bases are a match to TRBD1. Germline V lookup: CDR1 SGHVS, CDR2 FQNEAQ. This CDR3 is 14 amino acids long. Losses at the gene ends were 1 base for V and 8 bases for J; bases not matched to a gene: 4. DNA for the CDR3: TGTGCCAGCAGCTTAGGGGACAGGGGCCGGGGCTACACCTTC. Translation: CASSLGDRGRGYTF.

This clonotype was observed many times. The genes are TRBV5-1 and TRBJ2-3, with D possibly matching TRBD1 (6 bases). The CDR3 consists of 17 residues. Trimming pared 6 bases from V and 7 bases from J, leaving 27 bases between. Germline lookup yields CDR1 SGHRS and CDR2 YFSETQ. CDR3 nucleotides: TGCGCCAGCACCAAATCGGACAGTCGGCCCTTGGTCAATACGCAGTATTTT. It codes for CASTKSDSRPLVNTQYF.

This clonotype has more than one count but fewer than ten. The chain carries TRBV20-1 and TRBJ2-7, with 11 bases aligning to TRBD2. The CDR3 extends over 15 amino acids. The V gene end was trimmed by 3 bases and the J gene end by 4 bases; junction bases not matched to a gene: 8. Germline V gives CDR1 DFQATT, CDR2 SNEGSKA (reference sequence). CDR3 region: CSASESGTSGYEQYF. The CDR3 DNA reads as TGCAGTGCTAGCGAATCCGGGACTAGCGGATACGAGCAGTACTTC.

This clonotype was observed at least ten times. The genes are TRBV20-1 and TRBJ1-1; 7 bases match TRBD1. V shed 7 bases, J shed 3 bases, and the junction held 5 bases outside the gene matches. Per the germline V gene, CDR1 is DFQATT and CDR2 is SNEGSKA (reference sequence). The CDR3 is 12 amino acids. The CDR3 is CSVNRGDTEAFF. The CDR3 nucleotides read TGCAGTGTAAACAGGGGTGACACTGAAGCTTTCTTT.

There are many counts of this clonotype. The chain joins TRBV5-5 to TRBJ2-7; 8 nucleotides match TRBD1. Looked up from germline, CDR1 is SGHKS and CDR2 is YYEKEE (reference sequence). The CDR3 contains 15 residues. After removal of 4 bases from V and 7 bases from J, the junction contained 13 bases not matched to a gene. The CDR3 is CASSRDRDRSREQYF. The CDR3 nucleotides read TGTGCCAGCAGCCGGGACCGGGACAGGTCCAGGGAGCAGTACTTC.

In this sample, this clonotype turned up many times. V and J are TRBV29-1 and TRBJ1-1, with D possibly being TRBD1 (6 bases). CDR1 and CDR2 (germline): SQVTM, ANQGSEA. V was pared by 4 bases and J by 3 bases, with 15 bases between. The CDR3 consists of 14 residues. Here the CDR3 DNA reads TGCAGCGTTGGAACAGGGAGTTCCCACACTGAAGCTTTCTTT. Its translation: CSVGTGSSHTEAFF. The full variable domain, rest sourced from reference TRBV29-1 and TRBJ1-1, is SAVISQKPSRDICQRGTSLTIQCQVDSQVTMMFWYRQQPGQSLTLIATANQGSEATYESGFVIDKFPISRPNLTFSTLTVSNMSPEDSSIYLCSVGTGSSHTEAFFGQGTRLTVV.

This clonotype was found a few times. The chain couples TRBV5-1 to TRBJ2-1, with D possibly matching TRBD2 (6 bases). Trimming removed 7 bases from V and 7 bases from J, with 15 bases in between. This CDR3 has 13 amino acids. CDR1 SGHRS and CDR2 YFSETQ come from the germline V gene. CDR3 in DNA: TGCGCCAGCGGACGGCGGGATAGTAATGAGCAGTTCTTC. This encodes CASGRRDSNEQFF.

The chain employs TRBV29-1 and TRBJ2-1; D is possibly TRBD1 (6 bases). Germline CDR1 is SQVTM and CDR2 is ANQGSEA. Trimming pared 6 bases from V and 5 bases from J, leaving 14 bases between. CDR3 length equals 13 residues. The CDR3 DNA is TGCAGCGTGATCCCGGGACACCACAATGAGCAGTTCTTC. It is translated as CSVIPGHHNEQFF.

This clonotype was counted ten times or more. The chain has TRBV5-1 and TRBJ2-3; 8 positions agree with TRBD1. The CDR3 is made up of 15 amino acids. Germline-derived CDR1 and CDR2 are SGHRS and YFSETQ. J gave up 0 bases and V 1 base, and 1 base lay outside the gene matches. The CDR3 DNA reads as TGCGCCAGCAGCTTGAGACAGGGGAGCACAGATACGCAGTATTTT. Amino acids: CASSLRQGSTDTQYF.

This clonotype was counted many times. The rearrangement links TRBV2 to TRBJ2-1; D remains ambiguous. V was trimmed by 6 bases and J by 0 bases, leaving 18 bases between them. The CDR3 is 17 amino acids. Germline CDR1 and CDR2: SNHLY and FYNNEI. The CDR3 region has the DNA TGTGCCAGCAGGGCCCGCAGCTTGGCCCGCTCCTACAATGAGCAGTTCTTC. Translated, it gives CASRARSLARSYNEQFF.

In this sample, this clonotype turned up many times. This chain links TRBV20-1 with TRBJ2-1, with 7 bases lining up with TRBD2. With 0 bases clipped from V and 10 bases from J, the junction kept 9 bases outside the gene matches. This CDR3 is built from 14 residues. The V gene's germline CDR1 is DFQATT and CDR2 SNEGSKA (reference sequence). CDR3 DNA: TGCAGTGCTAGAGATCCCCGGCTAGCGGACGAGCAGTTCTTC. It codes for CSARDPRLADEQFF.

This clonotype showed up many times. This sequence joins TRBV6-6 and TRBJ1-2; D is unclear. Germline V gene data show CDR1 as MNHNY and CDR2 as SVGAGI (reference sequence). Trimming removed 5 bases at V and 8 bases at J, with 15 bases between. The CDR3 extends over 13 amino acids. CDR3 nucleotide sequence: TGTGCCAGCAGTCTGCCCCTCATGGGGGGCTACACCTTC. Translation gives CASSLPLMGGYTF.

This clonotype was found many times. The rearrangement links TRBV3-1 to TRBJ1-2, with TRBD1 as a possible D gene (5 bases). This CDR3 region has 14 residues. Looked up from germline, CDR1 is LGHDT and CDR2 is YNNKEL (reference sequence). V was pared by 3 bases and J by 4 bases, with 12 bases between. CDR3 sequence reads: CASSHRDGLYGYTF. The CDR3 DNA reads TGTGCCAGCAGCCATCGGGACGGACTCTATGGCTACACCTTC.

This clonotype came up a few times. The chain carries TRBV7-2 and TRBJ2-5, with D uncertain. Per the germline V gene, CDR1 is SGHTA and CDR2 is FQGNSA. V was trimmed by 5 bases and J by 2 bases, leaving 9 bases between them. The CDR3 is made up of 13 amino acids. The DNA of the CDR3 is TGTGCCAGCAGCCGCCTACAACAAGAGACCCAGTACTTC. Translated: CASSRLQQETQYF.

Ten or more counts support this clonotype. The rearrangement uses TRBV13 and TRBJ1-1; 7 nucleotides align to TRBD1. The junction had 14 bases not matched to a gene; V was cut back by 5 bases and J by 11 bases. This CDR3 is built from 14 residues. The V gene's germline CDR1 is PRHDT and CDR2 FYEKMQ (reference sequence). CDR3 DNA sequence: TGTGCCAGCAGCCAAGGGGGCCAAGGGAGACCCGCTTTCTTT. Translated, it gives CASSQGGQGRPAFF.